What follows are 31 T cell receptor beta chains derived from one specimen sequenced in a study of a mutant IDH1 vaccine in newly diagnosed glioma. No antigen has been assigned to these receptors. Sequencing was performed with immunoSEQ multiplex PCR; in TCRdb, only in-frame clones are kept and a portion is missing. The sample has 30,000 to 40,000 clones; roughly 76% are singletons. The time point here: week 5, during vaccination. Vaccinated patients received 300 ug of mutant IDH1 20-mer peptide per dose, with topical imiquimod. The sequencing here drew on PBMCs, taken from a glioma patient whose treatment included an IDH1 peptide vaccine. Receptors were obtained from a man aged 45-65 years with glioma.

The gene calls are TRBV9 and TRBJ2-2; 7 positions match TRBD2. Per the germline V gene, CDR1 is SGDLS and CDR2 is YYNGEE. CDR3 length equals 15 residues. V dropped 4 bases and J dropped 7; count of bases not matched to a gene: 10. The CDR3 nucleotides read TGTGCCAGCAGCCCCACTCAGGGAGGGGTCGGGGAGCTGTTTTTT. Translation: CASSPTQGGVGELFF.

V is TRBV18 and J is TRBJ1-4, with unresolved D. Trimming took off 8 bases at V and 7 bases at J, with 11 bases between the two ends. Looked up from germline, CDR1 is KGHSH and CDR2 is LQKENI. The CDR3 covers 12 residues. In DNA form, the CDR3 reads TGTGCCAGCCGCAAAGAGAGTGAAAAACTGTTTTTT. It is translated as CASRKESEKLFF.

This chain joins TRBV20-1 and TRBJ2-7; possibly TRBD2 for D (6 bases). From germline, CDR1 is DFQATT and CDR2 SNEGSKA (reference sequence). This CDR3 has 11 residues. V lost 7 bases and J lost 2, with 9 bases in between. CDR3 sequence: CSGEDTYEQYF. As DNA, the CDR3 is TGCAGTGGGGAGGATACCTACGAGCAGTACTTC.

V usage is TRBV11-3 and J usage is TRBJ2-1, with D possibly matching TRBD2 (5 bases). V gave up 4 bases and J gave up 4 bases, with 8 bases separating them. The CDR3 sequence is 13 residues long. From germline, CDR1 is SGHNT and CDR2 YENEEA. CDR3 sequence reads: CASSSGDYNEQFF. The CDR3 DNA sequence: TGTGCCAGCAGCTCCGGGGATTACAATGAGCAGTTCTTC.

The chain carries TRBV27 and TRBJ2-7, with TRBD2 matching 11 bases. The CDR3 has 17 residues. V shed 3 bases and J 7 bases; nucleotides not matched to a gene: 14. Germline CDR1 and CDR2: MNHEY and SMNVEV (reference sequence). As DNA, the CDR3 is TGTGCCAGCAGTTTCTCCCCCATTAGCGGGGGGGCCGGAGAGCAGTACTTC. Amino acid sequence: CASSFSPISGGAGEQYF.

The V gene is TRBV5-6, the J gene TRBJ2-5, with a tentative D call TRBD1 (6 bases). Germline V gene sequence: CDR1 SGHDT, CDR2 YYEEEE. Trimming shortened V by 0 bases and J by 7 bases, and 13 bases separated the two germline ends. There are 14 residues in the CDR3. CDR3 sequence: CASSLGQVEGTQYF. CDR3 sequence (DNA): TGTGCCAGCAGCTTGGGACAGGTCGAAGGGACCCAGTACTTC.

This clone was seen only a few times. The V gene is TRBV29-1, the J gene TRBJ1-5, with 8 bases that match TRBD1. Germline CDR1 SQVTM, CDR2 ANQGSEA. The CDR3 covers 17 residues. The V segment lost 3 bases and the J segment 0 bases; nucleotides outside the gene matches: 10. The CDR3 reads CSVEEGQDIYSNQPQHF. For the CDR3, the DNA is TGCAGCGTTGAGGAGGGACAGGACATTTATAGCAATCAGCCCCAGCATTTT.

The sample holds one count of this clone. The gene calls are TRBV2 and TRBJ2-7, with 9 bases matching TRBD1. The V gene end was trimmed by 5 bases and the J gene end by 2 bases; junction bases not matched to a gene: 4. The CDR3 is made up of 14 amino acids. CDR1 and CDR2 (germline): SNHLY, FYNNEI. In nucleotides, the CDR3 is TGTGCCAGCAGTCGGGACAGGGCCGCCTACGAGCAGTACTTC. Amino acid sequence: CASSRDRAAYEQYF. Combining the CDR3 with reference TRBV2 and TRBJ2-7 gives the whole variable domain EPEVTQTPSHQVTQMGQEVILRCVPISNHLYFYWYRQILGQKVEFLVSFYNNEISEKSEIFDDQFSVERPDGSNFTLKIRSTKLEDSAMYFCASSRDRAAYEQYFGPGTRLTVT.

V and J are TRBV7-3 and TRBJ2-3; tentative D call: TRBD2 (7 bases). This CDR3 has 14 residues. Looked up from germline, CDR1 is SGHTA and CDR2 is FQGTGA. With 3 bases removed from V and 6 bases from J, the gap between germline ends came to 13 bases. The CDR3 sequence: CASSLGAGRDTQYF. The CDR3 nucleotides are TGTGCCAGCAGCTTGGGGGCCGGGAGGGATACGCAGTATTTT.

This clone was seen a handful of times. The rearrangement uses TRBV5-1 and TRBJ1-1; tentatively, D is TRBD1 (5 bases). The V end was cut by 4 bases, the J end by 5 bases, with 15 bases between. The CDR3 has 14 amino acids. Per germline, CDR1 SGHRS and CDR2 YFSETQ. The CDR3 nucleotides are TGCGCCAGCAGCCCTGGGGGAGGCGAGACTGAAGCTTTCTTT. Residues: CASSPGGGETEAFF.

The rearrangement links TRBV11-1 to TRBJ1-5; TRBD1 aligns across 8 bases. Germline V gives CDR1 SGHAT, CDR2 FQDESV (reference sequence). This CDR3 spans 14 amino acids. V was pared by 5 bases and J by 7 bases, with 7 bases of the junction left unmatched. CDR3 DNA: TGTGCCAGCAGCCAGACAGGGGCAGGGCAGCCCCAGCATTTT. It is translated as CASSQTGAGQPQHF.

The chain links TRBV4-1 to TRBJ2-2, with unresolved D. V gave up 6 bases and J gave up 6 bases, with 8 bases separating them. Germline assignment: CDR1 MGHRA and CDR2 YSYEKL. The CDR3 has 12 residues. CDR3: CASREGPGELFF. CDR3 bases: TGCGCCAGCAGAGAAGGGCCCGGGGAGCTGTTTTTT.

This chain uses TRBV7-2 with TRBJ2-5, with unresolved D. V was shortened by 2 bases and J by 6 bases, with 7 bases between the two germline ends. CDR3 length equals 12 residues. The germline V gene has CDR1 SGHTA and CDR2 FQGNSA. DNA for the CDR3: TGTGCCAGCAGCTTAAATGGGCAGACCCAGTACTTC. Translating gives CASSLNGQTQYF.

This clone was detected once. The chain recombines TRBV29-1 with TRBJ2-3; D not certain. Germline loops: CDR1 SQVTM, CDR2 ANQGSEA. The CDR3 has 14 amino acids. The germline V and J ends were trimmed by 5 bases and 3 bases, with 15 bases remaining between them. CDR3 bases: TGCAGCGTTTCGTGGGGTGATCCGACAGATACGCAGTATTTT. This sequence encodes CSVSWGDPTDTQYF.

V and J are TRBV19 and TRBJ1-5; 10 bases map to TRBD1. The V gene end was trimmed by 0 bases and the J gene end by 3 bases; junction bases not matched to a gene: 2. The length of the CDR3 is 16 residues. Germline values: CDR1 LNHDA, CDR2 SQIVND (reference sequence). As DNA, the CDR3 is TGTGCCAGTAGTATAGAGGGGACAGGGGTCAATCAGCCCCAGCATTTT. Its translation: CASSIEGTGVNQPQHF.

CDR3 in amino acids: CASSSPKQAFEQFF. DNA of the CDR3: TGTGCCAGCAGCTCCCCCAAGCAGGCGTTCGAGCAGTTCTTC. V is TRBV7-8 and J is TRBJ2-1; D unresolved. Deletions cut 4 bases from V and 10 bases from J, with 17 bases between. The CDR3 consists of 14 residues. Germline V gene lookup returns CDR1 SGHVS and CDR2 FQNEAQ.

The CDR3 loop is CASSLEGWKTQYF. The CDR3 region has the DNA TGTGCCAGCAGCTTAGAAGGATGGAAGACCCAGTACTTC. The rearrangement joins TRBV11-2 to TRBJ2-5; D not certain. There are 13 residues in the CDR3. The germline CDR1 and CDR2 sequences are SGHAT and FQNNGV. The ends were cut back, 0 bases at V and 6 bases at J, with 8 bases in the middle. Full variable domain (remainder filled in from reference TRBV11-2 and TRBJ2-5): EAGVAQSPRYKIIEKRQSVAFWCNPISGHATLYWYQQILGQGPKLLIQFQNNGVVDDSQLPKDRFSAERLKGVDSTLKIQPAKLEDSAVYLCASSLEGWKTQYFGPGTRLLVL.

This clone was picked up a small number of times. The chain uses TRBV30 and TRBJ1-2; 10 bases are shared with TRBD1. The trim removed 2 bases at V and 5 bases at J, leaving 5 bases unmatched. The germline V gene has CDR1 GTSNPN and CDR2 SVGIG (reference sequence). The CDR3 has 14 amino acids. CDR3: CAWSYGTGDYGYTF. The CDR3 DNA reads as TGTGCCTGGAGTTACGGGACAGGGGATTATGGCTACACCTTC.

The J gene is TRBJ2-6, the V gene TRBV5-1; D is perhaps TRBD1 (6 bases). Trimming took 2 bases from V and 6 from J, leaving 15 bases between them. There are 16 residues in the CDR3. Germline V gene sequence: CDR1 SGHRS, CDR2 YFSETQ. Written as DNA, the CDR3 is TGCGCCAGCAGCTTCCGGACAGACATGATGGCCAACGTCCTGACTTTC. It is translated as CASSFRTDMMANVLTF. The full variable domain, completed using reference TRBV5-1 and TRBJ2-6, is KAGVTQTPRYLIKTRGQQVTLSCSPISGHRSVSWYQQTPGQGLQFLFEYFSETQRNKGNFPGRFSGRQFSNSRSEMNVSTLELGDSALYLCASSFRTDMMANVLTFGAGSRLTVL.

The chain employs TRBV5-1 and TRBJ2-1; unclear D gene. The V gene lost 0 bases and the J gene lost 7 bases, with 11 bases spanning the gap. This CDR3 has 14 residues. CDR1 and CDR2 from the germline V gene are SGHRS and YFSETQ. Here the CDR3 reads CASSLEARVNEQFF. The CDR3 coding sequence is TGCGCCAGCAGCTTGGAAGCTAGAGTTAATGAGCAGTTCTTC.

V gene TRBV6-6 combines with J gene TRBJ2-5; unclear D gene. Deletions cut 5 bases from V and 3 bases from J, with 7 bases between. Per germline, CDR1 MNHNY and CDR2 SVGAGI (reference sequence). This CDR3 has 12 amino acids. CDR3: CASSPPEETQYF. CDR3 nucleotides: TGTGCCAGCAGTCCCCCGGAAGAGACCCAGTACTTC.

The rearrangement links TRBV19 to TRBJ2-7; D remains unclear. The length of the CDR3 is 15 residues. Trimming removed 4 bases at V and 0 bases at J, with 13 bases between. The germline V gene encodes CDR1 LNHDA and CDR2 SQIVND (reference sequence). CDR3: CASSKAPGGSYEQYF. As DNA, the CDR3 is TGTGCCAGTAGTAAGGCGCCCGGTGGCTCCTACGAGCAGTACTTC.

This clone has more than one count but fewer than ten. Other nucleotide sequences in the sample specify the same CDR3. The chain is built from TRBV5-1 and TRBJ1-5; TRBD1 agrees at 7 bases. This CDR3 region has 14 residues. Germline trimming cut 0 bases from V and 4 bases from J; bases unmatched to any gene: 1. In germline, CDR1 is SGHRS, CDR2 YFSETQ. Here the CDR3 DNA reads TGCGCCAGCAGCTTGGAGGGGGCTAATCAGCCCCAGCATTTT. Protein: CASSLEGANQPQHF.

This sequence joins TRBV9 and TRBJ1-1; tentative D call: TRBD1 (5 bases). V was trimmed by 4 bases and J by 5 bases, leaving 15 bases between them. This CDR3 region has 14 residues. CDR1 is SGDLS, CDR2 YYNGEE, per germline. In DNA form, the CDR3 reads TGTGCCAGCAGCACGGCACAGGTTTCTACTGAAGCTTTCTTT. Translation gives CASSTAQVSTEAFF.

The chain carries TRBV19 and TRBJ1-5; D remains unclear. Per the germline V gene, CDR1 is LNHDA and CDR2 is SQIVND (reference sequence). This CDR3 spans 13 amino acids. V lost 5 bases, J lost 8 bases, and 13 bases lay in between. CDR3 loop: CASSRAGREPQHF. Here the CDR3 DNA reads TGTGCCAGTAGTCGGGCAGGTCGGGAGCCCCAGCATTTT. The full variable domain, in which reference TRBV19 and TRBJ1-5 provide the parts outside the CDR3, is DGGITQSPKYLFRKEGQNVTLSCEQNLNHDAMYWYRQDPGQGLRLIYYSQIVNDFQKGDIAEGYSVSREKKESFPLTVTSAQKNPTAFYLCASSRAGREPQHFGDGTRLSIL.

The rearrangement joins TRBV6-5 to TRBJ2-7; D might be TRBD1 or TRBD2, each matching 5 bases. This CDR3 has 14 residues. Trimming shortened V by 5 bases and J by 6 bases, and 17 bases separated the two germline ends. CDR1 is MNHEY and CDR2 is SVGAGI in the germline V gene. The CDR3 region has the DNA TGTGCCAGCAGTGCCGGGACGGGGAAGTTCGAGCAGTACTTC. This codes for CASSAGTGKFEQYF.

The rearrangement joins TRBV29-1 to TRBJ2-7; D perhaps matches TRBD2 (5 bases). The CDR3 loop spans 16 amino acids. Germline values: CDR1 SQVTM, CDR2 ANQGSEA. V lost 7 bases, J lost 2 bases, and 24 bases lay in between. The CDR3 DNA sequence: TGCAGCGCCCAAACCCCTCAAACGGGGAGTGCCTACGAGCAGTACTTC. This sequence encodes CSAQTPQTGSAYEQYF.

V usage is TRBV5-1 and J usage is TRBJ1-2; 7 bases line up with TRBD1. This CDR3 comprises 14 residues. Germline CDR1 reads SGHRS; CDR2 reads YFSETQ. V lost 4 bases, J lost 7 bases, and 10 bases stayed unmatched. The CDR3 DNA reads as TGCGCCAGCAGCCCCGCGGAGGGGGCGAGTGGCTACACCTTC. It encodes CASSPAEGASGYTF.

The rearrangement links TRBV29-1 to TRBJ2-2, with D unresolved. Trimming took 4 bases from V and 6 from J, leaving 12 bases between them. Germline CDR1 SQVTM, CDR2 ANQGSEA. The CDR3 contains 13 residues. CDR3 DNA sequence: TGCAGCGTTGCCCCATCGGTCGCCGGGGAGCTGTTTTTT. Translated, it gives CSVAPSVAGELFF.

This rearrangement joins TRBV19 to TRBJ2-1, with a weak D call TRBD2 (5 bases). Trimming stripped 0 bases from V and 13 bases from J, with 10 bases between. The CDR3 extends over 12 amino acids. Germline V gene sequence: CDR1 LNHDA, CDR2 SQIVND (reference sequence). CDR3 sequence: CASSIDRTFQFF. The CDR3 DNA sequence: TGTGCCAGTAGTATAGATCGGACTTTCCAGTTCTTC.

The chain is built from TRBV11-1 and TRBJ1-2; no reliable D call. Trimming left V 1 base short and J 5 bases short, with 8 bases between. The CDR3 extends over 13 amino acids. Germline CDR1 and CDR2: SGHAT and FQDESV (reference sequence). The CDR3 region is CASSLGAEYGYTF. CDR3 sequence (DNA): TGTGCCAGCAGCTTAGGGGCAGAATATGGCTACACCTTC. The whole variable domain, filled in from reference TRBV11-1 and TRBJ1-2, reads EAEVAQSPRYKITEKSQAVAFWCDPISGHATLYWYRQILGQGPELLVQFQDESVVDDSQLPKDRFSAERLKGVDSTLKIQPAELGDSAMYLCASSLGAEYGYTFGSGTRLTVV.